One and the same sample provided the 18 T cell receptor beta chains below, sequenced in a study of T cell changes during pregnancy in multiple sclerosis. Repertoires were generated with immunoSEQ multiplex PCR, while TCRdb's copy carries only in-frame clones and drops some. The sample consists of roughly 79,000 clones, about 94% of them appearing once. The source material was peripheral blood, sampled in the second trimester of pregnancy. The receptors originated from a female donor in good health, enrolled as a control in a pregnancy study.

This clone was counted once. This chain links TRBV5-1 with TRBJ2-7; 7 nucleotides agree with TRBD1. CDR1 SGHRS and CDR2 YFSETQ come from the germline V gene. This CDR3 has 16 amino acids. V trimming: 4 bases; J trimming: 0 bases; junction bases outside the gene matches: 10. The CDR3 here is CASSLTSGQVSYEQYF. The CDR3 bases are TGCGCCAGCAGCCTGACATCCGGACAGGTCTCCTACGAGCAGTACTTC.

The chain links TRBV4-3 to TRBJ1-1; 11 positions match TRBD1. V was pared by 3 bases and J by 4 bases, with 4 bases of the junction left unmatched. Germline V lookup: CDR1 LGHNA, CDR2 YSLEER. CDR3 length equals 15 residues. The CDR3 bases are TGCGCCAGCAGCCAGGGGACAGGGGGAATCACTGAAGCTTTCTTT. Protein sequence: CASSQGTGGITEAFF.

The chain couples TRBV27 to TRBJ2-1, with 8 bases aligning to TRBD1. Germline V gives CDR1 MNHEY, CDR2 SMNVEV (reference sequence). V was pared by 2 bases and J by 3 bases, with 9 bases of the junction left unmatched. The CDR3 has 17 residues. The CDR3 sequence is CASSLPSGQGFYNEQFF. Here the CDR3 DNA reads TGTGCCAGCAGTTTACCCTCAGGACAGGGATTCTACAATGAGCAGTTCTTC.

The chain links TRBV6-4 to TRBJ1-2; 8 bases line up with TRBD1. After removal of 5 bases from V and 0 bases from J, the junction contained 11 bases not matched to a gene. Looked up from germline, CDR1 is MRHNA and CDR2 is SNTAGT. The CDR3 length is 17 residues. CDR3 sequence reads: CASSPTGTGVPNYGYTF. Here the CDR3 DNA reads TGTGCCAGCAGTCCCACCGGGACAGGAGTCCCTAACTATGGCTACACCTTC.

This chain connects TRBV30 to TRBJ2-3; D gene unclear. Germline loops: CDR1 GTSNPN, CDR2 SVGIG (reference sequence). V shed 0 bases and J shed 4 bases, with 5 bases lying between them. This CDR3 spans 12 amino acids. The CDR3 reads CAWSVAPDTQYF. DNA for the CDR3: TGTGCCTGGAGTGTAGCCCCAGATACGCAGTATTTT.

This chain links TRBV30 with TRBJ2-7; D is perhaps TRBD1 (5 bases). This CDR3 comprises 15 residues. The V gene's germline CDR1 is GTSNPN and CDR2 SVGIG (reference sequence). V was shortened by 2 bases and J by 0 bases, with 14 bases between the two germline ends. The CDR3 bases are TGTGCCTGGAGTCGAAGGGGCCCGAGCTCCTACGAGCAGTACTTC. Its protein is CAWSRRGPSSYEQYF.

V is TRBV18 and J is TRBJ1-5, with D perhaps TRBD1 (5 bases). The CDR3 loop spans 15 amino acids. Germline CDR1 and CDR2: KGHSH and LQKENI. V was trimmed by 3 bases and J by 0 bases, leaving 9 bases between them. The CDR3 protein is CASSPRTFSNQPQHF. The CDR3 nucleotides are TGTGCCAGCTCACCCCGGACATTTAGCAATCAGCCCCAGCATTTT.

The chain links TRBV7-9 to TRBJ2-7; 8 bases agree with TRBD1. The germline gives CDR1 SEHNR, CDR2 FQNEAQ (reference sequence). Trimming took 1 base from V and 9 from J; bases not matched to a gene: 5. CDR3 length equals 13 residues. The CDR3 bases are TGTGCCAGCAGCTTAGAGGCAGGGGGCCTGCAGTACTTC. It codes for CASSLEAGGLQYF.

V and J are TRBV7-3 and TRBJ1-1; no reliable D call. There are 13 residues in the CDR3. V lost 5 bases and J 7 bases, leaving 14 bases between the germline ends. The germline gives CDR1 SGHTA, CDR2 FQGTGA. The CDR3: CASSPLASGEAFF. The DNA of the CDR3 is TGTGCCAGCAGCCCGCTTGCTTCCGGTGAAGCTTTCTTT.

DNA for the CDR3: TGTGCCAGCTCGTCATCCAGGGCAGGGTACTCTGGAAACACCATATATTTT. It is translated as CASSSSRAGYSGNTIYF. The chain is built from TRBV18 and TRBJ1-3, with D possibly being TRBD1 (5 bases). The CDR3 has 17 amino acids. Trimming pared 6 bases from V and 0 bases from J, leaving 18 bases between. Germline-derived CDR1 and CDR2 are KGHSH and LQKENI.

This clone was seen only once. The chain recombines TRBV11-1 with TRBJ1-4; D perhaps matches TRBD1 (5 bases). Germline loops: CDR1 SGHAT, CDR2 FQDESV (reference sequence). The CDR3 runs to 15 residues. Trimming removed 2 bases from V and 7 bases from J, with 14 bases in between. CDR3 in amino acids: CASSLLGGEGEKLFF. The CDR3 DNA reads TGTGCCAGCAGCTTACTTGGAGGGGAAGGTGAAAAACTGTTTTTT. Variable domain in full (rest from reference TRBV11-1 and TRBJ1-4): EAEVAQSPRYKITEKSQAVAFWCDPISGHATLYWYRQILGQGPELLVQFQDESVVDDSQLPKDRFSAERLKGVDSTLKIQPAELGDSAMYLCASSLLGGEGEKLFFGSGTQLSVL.

The chain is built from TRBV30 and TRBJ1-2; 9 nucleotides agree with TRBD1. The V segment lost 2 bases and the J segment 6 bases; nucleotides outside the gene matches: 4. This CDR3 is 13 amino acids long. CDR1 and CDR2 from the germline V gene are GTSNPN and SVGIG (reference sequence). The CDR3 DNA sequence: TGTGCCTGGAGTCCGGGACAGGGCGATGGCTACACCTTC. It specifies CAWSPGQGDGYTF.

V gene TRBV4-3 combines with J gene TRBJ1-1, with D perhaps matching TRBD1 (5 bases). Trimming pared 0 bases from V and 2 bases from J, leaving 10 bases between. The CDR3 loop spans 15 amino acids. Germline V lookup: CDR1 LGHNA, CDR2 YSLEER. The CDR3 DNA is TGCGCCAGCAGCCAAGACCGGGGGACTAACACTGAAGCTTTCTTT. It yields the protein CASSQDRGTNTEAFF.

The rearrangement uses TRBV5-1 and TRBJ1-2; D unresolved. The V and J ends lost 4 bases and 1 base respectively, with 8 bases between them. Germline loops: CDR1 SGHRS, CDR2 YFSETQ. CDR3 size: 13 residues. The CDR3: CASSPDINYGYTF. In nucleotides, the CDR3 is TGCGCCAGCAGCCCCGACATTAACTATGGCTACACCTTC.

CDR3 residues: CSVLYWGENYGYTF. The CDR3 DNA follows: TGCAGCGTCCTATATTGGGGGGAGAACTATGGCTACACCTTC. The chain is built from TRBV29-1 and TRBJ1-2, with a weak D call TRBD1 (5 bases). Looked up from germline, CDR1 is SQVTM and CDR2 is ANQGSEA. Trimming removed 6 bases from V and 2 bases from J, with 16 bases in between. The CDR3 covers 14 residues.

V is TRBV7-2 and J is TRBJ1-2; 8 bases are a match to TRBD1. This CDR3 has 14 residues. J lost 2 bases, V lost 5 bases, and 4 bases had no gene match. Germline V lookup: CDR1 SGHTA, CDR2 FQGNSA. CDR3 coding DNA: TGTGCCAGCAGCCCCGACAGGGGAAACTATGGCTACACCTTC. Protein sequence: CASSPDRGNYGYTF.

V gene TRBV9 combines with J gene TRBJ2-5; perhaps TRBD1 as D (6 bases). The germline gives CDR1 SGDLS, CDR2 YYNGEE. Deletions cut 4 bases from V and 9 bases from J, with 19 bases between. The CDR3 spans 14 residues. Here the CDR3 reads CASSSPGVLIAQYF. CDR3 bases: TGTGCCAGCAGCTCCCCAGGGGTTCTTATCGCCCAGTACTTC.

The chain couples TRBV6-5 to TRBJ2-7; 12 bases match TRBD2. With 8 bases clipped from V and 2 bases from J, the junction kept 7 bases outside the gene matches. This CDR3 has 15 amino acids. Per the germline V gene, CDR1 is MNHEY and CDR2 is SVGAGI. The CDR3 region is CASRLASGGAYEQYF. DNA for the CDR3: TGTGCCAGCCGGTTAGCTAGCGGGGGGGCCTACGAGCAGTACTTC.